This T cell receptor beta chain derives from a study of blood T cell repertoires in COVID-19. Study summary: Whether acute or convalescent, the COVID-19 samples came from the United States, Italy and Spain. The analysed material was cDNA or gDNA that came from T cells, B-cell-depleted T cells, or PBMCs.

The authors' processing: Estimation of nucleated cell counts was performed using reference gene primer amplification. The protocol was immunoSEQ multiplex PCR, while the TCRdb copy is restricted to in-frame clones and leaves out a portion. V, J and clone size are taken as reported in that table, and D and trimming were inferred from the DNA itself. Seen here are 76,000 or so clones, approximately 90% observed once, and the top ten hold around 7.9%. The origin of this receptor is a man aged 25 to 40 with acute or convalescent COVID-19. Source material: peripheral blood.

Here the CDR3 reads CASGLGPGGDTEAFF. The DNA of the CDR3 is TGTGCTAGTGGTTTGGGCCCGGGAGGGGACACTGAAGCTTTCTTT. The chain is built from TRBV12-5 and TRBJ1-1; maybe TRBD1 (5 bases). Germline V gene sequence: CDR1 LGHNT, CDR2 FRNRAP. There are 15 residues in the CDR3. The germline V and J ends were trimmed by 1 base and 3 bases, with 12 bases remaining between them.